This entry concerns a single T cell receptor (beta chain). The sample is drawn from a study of OX40 agonist ivuxolimab in advanced cancers. Assay used: immunoSEQ multiplex PCR; TCRdb lists only in-frame clones, some missing. The sample yields approximately 89,000 clones, 88% seen once. On cycle 4 day 1 and cycle 7 day 1, as well as at baseline, blood was sampled. Germline loops: CDR1 LNHDA, CDR2 SQIVND (reference sequence). This CDR3 has 15 amino acids. Deletions cut 3 bases from V and 4 bases from J, with 16 bases between. The sample was CD4+ or CD8+ T cells sorted from blood, taken in a trial of the OX40 agonist ivuxolimab. The receptor was derived from an adult with an advanced solid tumor such as melanoma, head and neck, liver or kidney cancer. The chain couples TRBV19 to TRBJ2-7; D is perhaps TRBD2 (5 bases). CDR3 in amino acids: CASSIPGYSTYEQYF. In DNA, the CDR3 is TGTGCCAGTAGTATCCCGGGATACTCAACGTACGAGCAGTACTTC.